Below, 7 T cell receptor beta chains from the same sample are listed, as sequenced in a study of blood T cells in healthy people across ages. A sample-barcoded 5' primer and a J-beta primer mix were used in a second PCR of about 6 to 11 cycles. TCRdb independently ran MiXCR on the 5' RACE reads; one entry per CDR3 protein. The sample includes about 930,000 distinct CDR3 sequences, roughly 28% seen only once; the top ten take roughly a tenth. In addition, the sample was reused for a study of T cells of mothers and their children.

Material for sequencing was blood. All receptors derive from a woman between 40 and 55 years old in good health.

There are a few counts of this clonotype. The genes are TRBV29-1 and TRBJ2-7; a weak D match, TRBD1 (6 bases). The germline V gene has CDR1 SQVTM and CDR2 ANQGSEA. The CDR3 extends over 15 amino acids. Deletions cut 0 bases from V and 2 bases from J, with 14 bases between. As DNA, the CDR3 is TGCAGCGTTGAAGATCTGACAGGCCTAGCCTACGAGCAGTACTTC. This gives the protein CSVEDLTGLAYEQYF.

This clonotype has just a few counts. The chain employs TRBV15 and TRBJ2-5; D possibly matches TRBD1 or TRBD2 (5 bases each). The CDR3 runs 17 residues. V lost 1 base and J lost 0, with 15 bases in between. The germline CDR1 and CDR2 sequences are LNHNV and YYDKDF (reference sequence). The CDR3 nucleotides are TGTGCCACCAGCAGAGGCCGAGGGGTCTCCGACCAAGAGACCCAGTACTTC. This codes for CATSRGRGVSDQETQYF.

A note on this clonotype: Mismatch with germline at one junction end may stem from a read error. The DNA of the CDR3 is TGTGCCGGCAGCGTAGAGGGGACGAACTATGGCTACACCTTC. As protein: CAGSVEGTNYGYTF. The chain couples TRBV9 to TRBJ1-2; D possibly corresponds to TRBD1 (5 bases). The CDR3 has 14 residues. The germline gives CDR1 SGDLS, CDR2 YYNGEE.

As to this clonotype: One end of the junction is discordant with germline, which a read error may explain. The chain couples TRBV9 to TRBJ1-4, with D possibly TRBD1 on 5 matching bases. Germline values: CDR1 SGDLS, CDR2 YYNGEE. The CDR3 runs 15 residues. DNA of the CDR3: TGTGTCAGCAGCGTCCAGGGAGACGGAGGTGAAAAACGGTTTTTT. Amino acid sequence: CVSSVQGDGGEKRFF. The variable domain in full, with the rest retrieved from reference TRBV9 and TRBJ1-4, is DSGVTQTPKHLITATGQRVTLRCSPRSGDLSVYWYQQSLDQGLQFLIQYYNGEERAKGNILERFSAQQFPDLHSELNLSSLELGDSALYFCVSSVQGDGGEKRFFGSGTQLSVL.

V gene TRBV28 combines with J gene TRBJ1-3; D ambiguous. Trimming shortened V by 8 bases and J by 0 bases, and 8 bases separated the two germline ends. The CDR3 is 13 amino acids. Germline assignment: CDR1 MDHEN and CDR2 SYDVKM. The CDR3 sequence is CASGIYSGNTIYF. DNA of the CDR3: TGTGCCAGCGGCATTTACTCTGGAAACACCATATATTTT. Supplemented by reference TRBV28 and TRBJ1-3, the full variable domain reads DVKVTQSSRYLVKRTGEKVFLECVQDMDHENMFWYRQDPGLGLRLIYFSYDVKMKEKGDIPEGYSVSREKKERFSLILESASTNQTSMYLCASGIYSGNTIYFGEGSWLTVV.

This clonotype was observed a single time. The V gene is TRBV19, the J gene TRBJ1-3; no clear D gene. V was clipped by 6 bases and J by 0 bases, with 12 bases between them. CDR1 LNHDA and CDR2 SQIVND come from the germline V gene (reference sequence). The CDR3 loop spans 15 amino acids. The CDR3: CASREDGVSGNTIYF. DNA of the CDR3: TGTGCCAGTAGAGAGGACGGAGTCTCTGGAAACACCATATATTTT.

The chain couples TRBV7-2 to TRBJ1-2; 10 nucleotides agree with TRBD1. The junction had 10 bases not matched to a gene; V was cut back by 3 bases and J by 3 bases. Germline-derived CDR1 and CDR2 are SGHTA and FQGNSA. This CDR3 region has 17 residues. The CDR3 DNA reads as TGTGCCAGCAGCTTTTTTTTAAGCGGGACAGGGGACTATGGCTACACCTTC. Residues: CASSFFLSGTGDYGYTF.